This T cell receptor beta chain was sequenced for a study of T cells in Graves' hyperthyroidism and ophthalmopathy. General study findings and limits: A model using 13 V-J features told ophthalmopathy apart from stable hyperthyroidism.

Newly diagnosed hyperthyroidism patients aged 18 to 65 years had disease lasting under 2 months. Diagnosis relied on clinical symptoms, serum thyroxine and TRAb, thyroid ultrasound and orbital computed tomography. It was RNA transcripts that yielded the amplified TCR beta CDR3 regions. Using the HTBI primer set, a first-round RT-PCR was run on the TCR CDR3. TCRdb passed the multiplex PCR reads through MiXCR, listing each CDR3 protein once. Among 300,000 to 350,000 distinct CDR3 sequences, 21% were seen once, and the ten largest hold under 55%. The CDR3 runs 13 residues. V lost 2 bases and J 3 bases, leaving 8 bases between the germline ends. Per the germline V gene, CDR1 is MNHEY and CDR2 is SVGAGI. About this clonotype: Its antigen is as yet unknown.

The J gene is TRBJ2-7, the V gene TRBV6-5; D uncertain. The sequenced sample consisted of blood. This TCR was recovered from a woman aged 45-59 years with Graves' hyperthyroidism. The CDR3 coding sequence is TGTGCCAGCAGTTACCTCACGGGCTACGAGCAGTACTTC. The encoded protein is CASSYLTGYEQYF.